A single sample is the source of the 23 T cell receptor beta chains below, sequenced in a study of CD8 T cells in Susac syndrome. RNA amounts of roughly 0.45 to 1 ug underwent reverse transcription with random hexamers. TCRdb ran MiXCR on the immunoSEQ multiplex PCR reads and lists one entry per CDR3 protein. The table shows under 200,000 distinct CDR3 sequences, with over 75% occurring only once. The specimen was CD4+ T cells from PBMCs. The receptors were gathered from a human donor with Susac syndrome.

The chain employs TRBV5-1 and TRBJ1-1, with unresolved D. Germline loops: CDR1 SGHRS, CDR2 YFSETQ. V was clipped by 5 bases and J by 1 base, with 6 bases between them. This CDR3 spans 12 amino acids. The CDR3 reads CASSQTNTEAFF. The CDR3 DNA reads TGCGCCAGCAGTCAGACGAACACTGAAGCTTTCTTT.

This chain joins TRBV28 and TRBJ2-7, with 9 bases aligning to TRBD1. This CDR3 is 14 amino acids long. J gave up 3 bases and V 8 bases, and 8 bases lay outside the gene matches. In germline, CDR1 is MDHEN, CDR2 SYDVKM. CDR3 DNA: TGTGCCAGCCACTTCCGGGACAGGGACTACGAGCAGTACTTC. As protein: CASHFRDRDYEQYF. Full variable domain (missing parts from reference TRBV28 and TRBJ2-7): DVKVTQSSRYLVKRTGEKVFLECVQDMDHENMFWYRQDPGLGLRLIYFSYDVKMKEKGDIPEGYSVSREKKERFSLILESASTNQTSMYLCASHFRDRDYEQYFGPGTRLTVT.

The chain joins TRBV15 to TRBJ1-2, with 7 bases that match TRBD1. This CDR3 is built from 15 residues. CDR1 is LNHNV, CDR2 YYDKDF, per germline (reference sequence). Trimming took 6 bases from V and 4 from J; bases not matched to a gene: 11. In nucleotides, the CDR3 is TGTGCCACCAGTCCGAGACAGGGCATCGGCTATGGCTACACCTTC. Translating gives CATSPRQGIGYGYTF.

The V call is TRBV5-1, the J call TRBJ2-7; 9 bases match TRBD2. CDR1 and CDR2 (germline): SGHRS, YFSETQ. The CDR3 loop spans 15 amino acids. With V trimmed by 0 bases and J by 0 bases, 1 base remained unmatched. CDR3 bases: TGCGCCAGCAGCTTGGAGCGGGGGGCCTCCTACGAGCAGTACTTC. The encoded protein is CASSLERGASYEQYF.

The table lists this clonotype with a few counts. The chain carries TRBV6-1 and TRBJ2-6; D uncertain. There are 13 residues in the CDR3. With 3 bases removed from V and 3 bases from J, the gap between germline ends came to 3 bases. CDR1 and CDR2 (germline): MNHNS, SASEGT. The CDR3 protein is CASSDGGANVLTF. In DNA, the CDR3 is TGTGCCAGCAGTGACGGTGGGGCCAACGTCCTGACTTTC.

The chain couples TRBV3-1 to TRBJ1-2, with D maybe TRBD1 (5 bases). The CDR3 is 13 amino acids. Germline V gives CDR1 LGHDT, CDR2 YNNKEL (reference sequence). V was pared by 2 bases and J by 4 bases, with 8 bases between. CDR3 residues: CASSQQGPYGYTF. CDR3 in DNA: TGTGCCAGCAGCCAACAGGGACCCTATGGCTACACCTTC.

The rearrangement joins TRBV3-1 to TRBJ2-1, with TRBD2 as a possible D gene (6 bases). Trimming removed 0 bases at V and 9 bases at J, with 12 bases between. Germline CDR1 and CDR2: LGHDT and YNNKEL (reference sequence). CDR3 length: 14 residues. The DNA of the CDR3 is TGTGCCAGCAGCCAAGAAGGCTGGGGAGGTGAGCAGTTCTTC. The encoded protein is CASSQEGWGGEQFF.

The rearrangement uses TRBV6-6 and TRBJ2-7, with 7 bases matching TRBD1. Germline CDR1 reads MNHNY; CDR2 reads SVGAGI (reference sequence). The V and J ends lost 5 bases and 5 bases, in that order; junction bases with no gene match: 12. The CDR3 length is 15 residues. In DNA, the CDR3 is TGTGCCAGCAGTGACAAGACAGGGTCGGGCCACGAGCAGTACTTC. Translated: CASSDKTGSGHEQYF.

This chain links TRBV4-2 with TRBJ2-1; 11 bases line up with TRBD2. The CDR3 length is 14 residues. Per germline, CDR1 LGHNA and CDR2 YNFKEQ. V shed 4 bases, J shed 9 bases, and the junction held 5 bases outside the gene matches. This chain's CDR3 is CASSRPGTSGEQFF. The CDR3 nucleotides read TGTGCCAGCAGCCGTCCCGGGACTAGCGGTGAGCAGTTCTTC.

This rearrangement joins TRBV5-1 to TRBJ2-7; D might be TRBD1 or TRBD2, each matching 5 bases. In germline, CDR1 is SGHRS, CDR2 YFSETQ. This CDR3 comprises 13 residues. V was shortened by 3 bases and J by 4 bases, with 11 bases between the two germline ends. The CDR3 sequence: CASSSDSGYEQYF. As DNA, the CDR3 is TGCGCCAGCAGCTCCGACAGCGGATACGAGCAGTACTTC. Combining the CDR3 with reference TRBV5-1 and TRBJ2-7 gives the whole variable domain KAGVTQTPRYLIKTRGQQVTLSCSPISGHRSVSWYQQTPGQGLQFLFEYFSETQRNKGNFPGRFSGRQFSNSRSEMNVSTLELGDSALYLCASSSDSGYEQYFGPGTRLTVT.

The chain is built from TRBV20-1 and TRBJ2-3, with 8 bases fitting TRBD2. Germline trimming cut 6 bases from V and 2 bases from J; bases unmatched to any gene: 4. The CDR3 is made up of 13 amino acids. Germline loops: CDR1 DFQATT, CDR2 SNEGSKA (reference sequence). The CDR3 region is CSAGGAVTDTQYF. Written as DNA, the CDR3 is TGCAGTGCCGGGGGGGCCGTCACAGATACGCAGTATTTT.

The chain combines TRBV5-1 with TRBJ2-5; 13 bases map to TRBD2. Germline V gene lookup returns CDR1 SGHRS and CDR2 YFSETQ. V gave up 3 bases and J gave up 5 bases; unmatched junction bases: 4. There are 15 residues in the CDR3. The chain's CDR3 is CASSSRTSGGETQYF. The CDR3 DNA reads TGCGCCAGCAGCTCAAGGACTAGCGGGGGTGAGACCCAGTACTTC.

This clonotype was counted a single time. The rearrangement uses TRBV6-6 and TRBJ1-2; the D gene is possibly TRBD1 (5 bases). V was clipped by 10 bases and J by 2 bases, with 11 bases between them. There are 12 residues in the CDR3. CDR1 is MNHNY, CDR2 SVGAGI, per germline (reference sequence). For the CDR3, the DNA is TGTGCCACCCTACAGGAAAACTATGGCTACACCTTC. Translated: CATLQENYGYTF.

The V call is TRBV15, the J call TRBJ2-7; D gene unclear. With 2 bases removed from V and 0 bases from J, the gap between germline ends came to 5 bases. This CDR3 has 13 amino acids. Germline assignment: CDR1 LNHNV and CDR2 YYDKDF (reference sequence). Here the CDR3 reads CATSRSSSYEQYF. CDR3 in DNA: TGTGCCACCAGCAGAAGTAGCTCCTACGAGCAGTACTTC.

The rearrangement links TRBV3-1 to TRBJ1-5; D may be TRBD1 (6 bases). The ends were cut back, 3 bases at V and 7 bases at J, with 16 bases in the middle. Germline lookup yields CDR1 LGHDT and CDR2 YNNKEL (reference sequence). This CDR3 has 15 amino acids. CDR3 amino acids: CASSHAPGVQQPQHF. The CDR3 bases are TGTGCCAGCAGCCATGCCCCAGGGGTCCAACAGCCCCAGCATTTT.

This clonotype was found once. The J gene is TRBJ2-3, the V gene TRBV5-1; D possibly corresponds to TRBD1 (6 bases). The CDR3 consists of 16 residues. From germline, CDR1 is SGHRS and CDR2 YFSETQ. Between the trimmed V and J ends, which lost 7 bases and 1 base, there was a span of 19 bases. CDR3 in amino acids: CASSFTGSFGTDTQYF. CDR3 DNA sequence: TGCGCCAGCTCTTTCACAGGGTCTTTTGGCACAGATACGCAGTATTTT.

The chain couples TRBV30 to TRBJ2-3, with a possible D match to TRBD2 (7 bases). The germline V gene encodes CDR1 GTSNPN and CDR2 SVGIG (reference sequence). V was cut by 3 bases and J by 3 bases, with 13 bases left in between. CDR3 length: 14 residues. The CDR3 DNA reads TGTGCCTGGAGAAAGGGGGGGCCGACAGATACGCAGTATTTT. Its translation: CAWRKGGPTDTQYF.

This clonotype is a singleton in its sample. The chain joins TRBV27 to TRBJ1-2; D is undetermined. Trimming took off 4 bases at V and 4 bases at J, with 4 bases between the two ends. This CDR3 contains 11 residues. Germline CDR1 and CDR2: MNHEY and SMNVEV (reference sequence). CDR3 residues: CASSSFYGYTF. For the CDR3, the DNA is TGTGCCAGCAGTTCGTTCTATGGCTACACCTTC.

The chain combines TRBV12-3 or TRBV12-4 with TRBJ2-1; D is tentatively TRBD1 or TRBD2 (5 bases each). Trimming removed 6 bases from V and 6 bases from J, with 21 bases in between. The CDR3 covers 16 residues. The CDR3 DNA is TGTGCCAGCAGCTCAAGGGTTACATTGGGACGCAATGAGCAGTTCTTC. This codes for CASSSRVTLGRNEQFF.

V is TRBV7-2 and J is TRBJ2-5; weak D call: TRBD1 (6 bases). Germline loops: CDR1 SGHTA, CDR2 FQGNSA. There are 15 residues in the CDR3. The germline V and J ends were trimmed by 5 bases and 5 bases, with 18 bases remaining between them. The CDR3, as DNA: TGTGCCAGCAGCCCACAGGGATTGTCCTTGGAGACCCAGTACTTC. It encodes CASSPQGLSLETQYF.

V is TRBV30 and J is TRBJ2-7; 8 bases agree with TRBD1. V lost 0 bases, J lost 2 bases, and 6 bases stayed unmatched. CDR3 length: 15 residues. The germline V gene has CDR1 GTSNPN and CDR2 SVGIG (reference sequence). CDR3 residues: CAWSVFRGQAYEQYF. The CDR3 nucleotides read TGTGCCTGGAGTGTCTTCAGGGGGCAAGCCTACGAGCAGTACTTC.

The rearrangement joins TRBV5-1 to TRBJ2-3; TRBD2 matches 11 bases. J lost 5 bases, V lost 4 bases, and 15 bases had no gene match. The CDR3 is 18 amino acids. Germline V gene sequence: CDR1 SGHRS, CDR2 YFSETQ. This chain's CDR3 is CASSNRRGLAEFQDTQYF. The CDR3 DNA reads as TGCGCCAGCAGCAACAGAAGGGGACTAGCGGAATTTCAAGATACGCAGTATTTT.

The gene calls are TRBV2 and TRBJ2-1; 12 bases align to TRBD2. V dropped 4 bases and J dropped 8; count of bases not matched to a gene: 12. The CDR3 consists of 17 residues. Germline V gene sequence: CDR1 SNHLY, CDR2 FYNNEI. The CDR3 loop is CASSAIRGLAGEDEQFF. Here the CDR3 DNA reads TGTGCCAGCAGTGCGATAAGGGGACTAGCGGGTGAGGATGAGCAGTTCTTC.